The clone carrying this T cell receptor (beta chain) was counted between two and nine times. Antigen unknown. The PCR had 60 Vbeta and 13 Jbeta primers. TCRdb's copy holds only in-frame clones and misses some; the assay was immunoSEQ multiplex PCR. The sample lists some 90,000 clones, roughly 70% seen once, with about 3.1% in the top ten. The source of the sample is a study of cytomegalovirus exposure and HLA in healthy donors. Study background: In an early release, HLA-typed donors contributed some 88 million unique TCR sequences. Findings of the study overall: Roughly uniform sequencing depth across donors was assumed, possibly incorrectly.

At the time of sampling, donors were nominally healthy, though unrecorded immune exposures were likely. Looked up from germline, CDR1 is SGDLS and CDR2 is YYNGEE. With V trimmed by 2 bases and J by 2 bases, 9 bases remained unmatched. The CDR3 is 16 residues long. This TCR was recovered from a man aged 35 to 55 in good health and CMV-seronegative. This chain connects TRBV9 to TRBJ1-2; 7 positions agree with TRBD1. The sample taken for sequencing was PBMCs. The CDR3 DNA reads TGTGCCAGCAGCGTTGCGGACAGGCCCCCCAACTATGGCTACACCTTC. Translated: CASSVADRPPNYGYTF. Variable domain in full (rest from reference TRBV9 and TRBJ1-2): DSGVTQTPKHLITATGQRVTLRCSPRSGDLSVYWYQQSLDQGLQFLIQYYNGEERAKGNILERFSAQQFPDLHSELNLSSLELGDSALYFCASSVADRPPNYGYTFGSGTRLTVV.